This paragraph covers one T cell receptor beta chain sequence. The cDNA of both the TCRalpha and TCRbeta chains was subjected to two nested PCRs of around 15 and 10 cycles. After re-calling the 5' RACE reads, TCRdb lists one entry per CDR3 protein, DNA absent. The sample holds about 160,000 distinct CDR3 sequences. The sample belongs to a study of monozygotic twins with inflammatory bowel disease. Sequenced material: blood. The sequence came from a human donor with ulcerative colitis or Crohn's disease, or a healthy co-twin of an affected twin (not recorded which).

CDR3 region: CASSLVAGSDTQYF. The gene calls are TRBV11-3 and TRBJ2-3; with no DNA, the TCRdb D assignment of TRBD1 cannot be verified. Looked up from germline, CDR1 is SGHNT and CDR2 is YENEEA. There are 14 residues in the CDR3.